This TCR beta chain is from a study of post-analysis software for immune sequencing data. Study-wide findings and caveats: Significantly lower normalized Chao1 diversity was found in patients with multiple sclerosis relative to controls. When patients were compared with controls, 5 or 6 TRBV segments were more frequent, TRBV5-6, TRBV5-1 and TRBV20-1 among them.

Unique molecular identifiers were present in the TCR beta cDNA libraries. There were roughly 0.95 to 11 million T cells, and approximately 500,000 cDNA molecules came from them. Using its own MiXCR run on the PCR reads, TCRdb lists one record per CDR3 protein. The table has about 540,000 distinct CDR3 sequences, about a third seen once. CDR3 length equals 14 residues. From germline, CDR1 is SGHRS and CDR2 YFSETQ. The V gene end was trimmed by 3 bases and the J gene end by 9 bases; junction bases not matched to a gene: 4. Turning to this clonotype: Its antigen is unknown.

V usage is TRBV5-1 and J usage is TRBJ1-6, with 9 bases matching TRBD1. The source material was blood. This TCR came from a girl aged 2 to 17 with multiple sclerosis. CDR3 loop: CASSSGQGSSPLHF. The CDR3 bases are TGCGCCAGCAGCTCCGGACAGGGGAGTTCACCCCTCCACTTT.